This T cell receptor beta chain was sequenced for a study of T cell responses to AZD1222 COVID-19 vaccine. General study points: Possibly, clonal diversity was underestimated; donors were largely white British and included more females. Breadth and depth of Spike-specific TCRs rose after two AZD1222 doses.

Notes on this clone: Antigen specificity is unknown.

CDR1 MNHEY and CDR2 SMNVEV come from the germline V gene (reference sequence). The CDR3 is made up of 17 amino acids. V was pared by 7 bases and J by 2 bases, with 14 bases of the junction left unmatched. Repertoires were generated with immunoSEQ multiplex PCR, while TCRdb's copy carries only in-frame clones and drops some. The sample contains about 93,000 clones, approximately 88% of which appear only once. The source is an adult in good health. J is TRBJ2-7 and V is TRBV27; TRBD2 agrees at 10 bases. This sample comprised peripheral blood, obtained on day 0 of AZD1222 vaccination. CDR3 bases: TGTGCCAGCACCAAACATGCAAGCGGGAGGGTCACCTACGAGCAGTACTTC. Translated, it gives CASTKHASGRVTYEQYF.